This T cell receptor (beta chain) was profiled in a study of T cell responses to AZD1222 COVID-19 vaccine (dated by TCRdb to about 2021). In terms of the full investigation: Because spike-specific TCR depth and breadth did not differ between the two schedules, AZD1222 recipients who got a second dose at roughly 4 weeks were pooled with those who got a second dose at roughly 12 weeks. TCR sequencing covered some 240 trial participants: 207 given two doses of AZD1222 and 26 given two doses of MenACWY control vaccine. Trial participants were enrolled into age subgroups of 18-55, 56-69 and 70-plus years, which contained 148, 28 and 57 TCR-sequenced participants, respectively. Broad study findings and their caveats: Epitopes outside the regions mutated in the B.1.351 and B.1.1.7 variants were reportedly recognized by nearly half of the unique spike-specific TCRs. Spike-specific TCR breadth and depth rose significantly after two AZD1222 doses compared with day 0 and with MenACWY recipients. Only five to seven AZD1222 recipients were SARS-CoV-2 seropositive at baseline, limiting conclusions about previously exposed vaccinees. In the small 56-69-year group, the increase in depth fell short of significance, most likely because of low power. Most participants were white British and females outnumbered males, and the authors suggested that clonal diversity may have been underestimated. No day 14 peak-response samples were available, so repertoires were characterized only after the peak T cell response. CD4 TCRs associated with the vaccine covered the entire spike protein, and the dominant responses were in regions 160-218 and 743-854.

Taken with the paper, the label for time point translates to: baseline before first vaccination. Vaccinee samples came from UK trials COV001 and COV002, including a single-blind randomized controlled phase 2/3 trial of AZD1222 (ChAdOx1 nCoV-19) in healthy adults. For TCRbeta chain sequencing, PBMC samples from trial participants were taken at day 0 and at day 28 after the second dose. The CDR3 regions of human TCRbeta chains were analyzed by immunosequencing. The authors' analysis ran thus. Repertoire TCRs were matched against a reference library of SARS-CoV-2-specific TCRs generated with the MIRA antigen-specificity platform. Breadth was defined as the fraction of unique TCRs that were SARS-CoV-2-associated, and depth was defined as the fraction of total T cells that were SARS-CoV-2-associated. Each spike-specific TCR was assigned to its reactive spike region and to a CD4 or CD8 class using the MIRA data. Log10-transformed breadth and depth values were compared by one-way ANOVA with Sidak's multiple comparisons tests. This immuneACCESS table, as held by TCRdb, lists in-frame sequences with V and J called but not all clones. Of the missing ones, under half trace to an unresolved V gene in checked studies; the others have no known cause. Clonal size and the V and J genes are those of that table, whereas D and trimming came from the DNA. The sample contains around 120,000 clones, over 75% of them found a single time. Roughly 7.8% of the sample is held by the ten biggest clonotypes.

Including cysteine and phenylalanine, the CDR3 has 15 amino acids. Kept here is only the CDR3 DNA, which spans 45 bases and is read in frame from base 1. CDR1 and CDR2, looked up from the germline V gene, are SGHVS and FQNEAQ. Trimming takes 5 bases from V and 0 bases from J, and the germline ends sit 14 bases apart. This clone appeared a single time. The antigen it binds to is not known. No base quality information exists; no much larger clone differs at one position. This sequence originates from an adult in good health. The material was peripheral blood, obtained on day 0 of AZD1222 vaccination. Rearrangement joined TRBV7-8 to TRBJ2-7; there is no confident call for the D gene. The DNA reads TGTGCCAGCAGCCTCCTCGAGACGGGCTCCTACGAGCAGTACTTC. This is translated as CASSLLETGSYEQYF.